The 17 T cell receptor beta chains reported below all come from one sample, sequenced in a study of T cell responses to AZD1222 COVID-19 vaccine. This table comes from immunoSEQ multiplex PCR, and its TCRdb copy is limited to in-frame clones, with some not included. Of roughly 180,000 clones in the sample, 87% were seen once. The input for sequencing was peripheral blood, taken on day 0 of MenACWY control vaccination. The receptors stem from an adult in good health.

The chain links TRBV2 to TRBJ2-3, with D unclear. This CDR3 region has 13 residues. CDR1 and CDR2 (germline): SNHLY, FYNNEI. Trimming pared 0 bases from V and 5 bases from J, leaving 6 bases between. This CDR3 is CASSEARRDTQYF. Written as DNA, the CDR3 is TGTGCCAGCAGTGAAGCTAGAAGAGATACGCAGTATTTT.

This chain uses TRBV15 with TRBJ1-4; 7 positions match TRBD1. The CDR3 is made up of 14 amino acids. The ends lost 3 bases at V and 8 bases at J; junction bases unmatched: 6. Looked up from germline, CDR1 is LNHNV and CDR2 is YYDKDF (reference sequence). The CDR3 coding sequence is TGTGCCACCAGCAGCGACAGGGTCCTAGAAAAACTGTTTTTT. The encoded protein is CATSSDRVLEKLFF.

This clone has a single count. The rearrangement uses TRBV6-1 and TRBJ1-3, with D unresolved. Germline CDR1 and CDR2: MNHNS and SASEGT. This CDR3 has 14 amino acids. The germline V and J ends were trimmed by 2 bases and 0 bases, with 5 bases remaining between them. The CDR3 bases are TGTGCCAGCAGTGAACAAAACTCTGGAAACACCATATATTTT. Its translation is CASSEQNSGNTIYF.

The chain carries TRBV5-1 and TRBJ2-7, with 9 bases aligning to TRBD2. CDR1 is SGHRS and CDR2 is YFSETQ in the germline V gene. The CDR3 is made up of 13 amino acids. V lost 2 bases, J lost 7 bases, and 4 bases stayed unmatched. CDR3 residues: CASSFSGGREQYF. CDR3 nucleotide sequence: TGCGCCAGCAGCTTTAGCGGGGGTCGTGAGCAGTACTTC. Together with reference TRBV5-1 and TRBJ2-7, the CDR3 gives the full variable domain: KAGVTQTPRYLIKTRGQQVTLSCSPISGHRSVSWYQQTPGQGLQFLFEYFSETQRNKGNFPGRFSGRQFSNSRSEMNVSTLELGDSALYLCASSFSGGREQYFGPGTRLTVT.

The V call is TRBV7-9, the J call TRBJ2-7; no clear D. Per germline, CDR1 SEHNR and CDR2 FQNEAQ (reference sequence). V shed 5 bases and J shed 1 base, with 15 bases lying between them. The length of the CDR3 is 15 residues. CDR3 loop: CASSPLGRPSYEQYF. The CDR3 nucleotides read TGTGCCAGCAGCCCCCTCGGCAGGCCGTCCTACGAGCAGTACTTC.

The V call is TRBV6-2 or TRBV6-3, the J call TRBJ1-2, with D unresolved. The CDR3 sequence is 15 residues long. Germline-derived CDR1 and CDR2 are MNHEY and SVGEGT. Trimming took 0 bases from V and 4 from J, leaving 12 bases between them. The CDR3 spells CASSYSYPQSYGYTF. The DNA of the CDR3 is TGTGCCAGCAGTTACTCGTATCCACAGAGCTATGGCTACACCTTC.

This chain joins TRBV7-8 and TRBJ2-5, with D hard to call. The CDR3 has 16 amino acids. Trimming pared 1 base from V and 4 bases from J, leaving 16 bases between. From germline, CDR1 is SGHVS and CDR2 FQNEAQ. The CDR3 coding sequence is TGTGCCAGCAGCTTAGTTTCTAGTCGCCCTGCAGAGACCCAGTACTTC. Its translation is CASSLVSSRPAETQYF.

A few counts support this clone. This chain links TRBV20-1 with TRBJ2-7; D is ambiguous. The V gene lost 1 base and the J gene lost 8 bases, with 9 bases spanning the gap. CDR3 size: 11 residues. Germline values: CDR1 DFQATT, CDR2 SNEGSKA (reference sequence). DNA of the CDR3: TGCAGTGCTAGAGCGGGCGGCAAGCAGTACTTC. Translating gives CSARAGGKQYF.

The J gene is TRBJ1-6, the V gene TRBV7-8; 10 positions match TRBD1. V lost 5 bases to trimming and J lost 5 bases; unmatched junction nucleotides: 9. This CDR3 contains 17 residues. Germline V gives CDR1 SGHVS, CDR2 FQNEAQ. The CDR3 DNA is TGTGCCAGCAGCGTCCGGGACAGGGGTACCGATAATTCACCCCTCCACTTT. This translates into CASSVRDRGTDNSPLHF.

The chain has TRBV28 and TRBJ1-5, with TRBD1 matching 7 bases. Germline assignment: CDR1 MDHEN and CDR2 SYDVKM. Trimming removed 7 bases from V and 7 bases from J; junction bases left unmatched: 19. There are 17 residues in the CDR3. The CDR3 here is CASTNFEHRGFRQPQHF. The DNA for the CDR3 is TGTGCCAGCACCAATTTCGAACACAGGGGCTTTAGACAGCCCCAGCATTTT.

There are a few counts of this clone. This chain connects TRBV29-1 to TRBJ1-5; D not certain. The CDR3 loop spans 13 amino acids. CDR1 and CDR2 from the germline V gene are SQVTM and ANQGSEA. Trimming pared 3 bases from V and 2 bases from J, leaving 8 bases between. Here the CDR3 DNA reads TGCAGCGTTGAGGTCCCCGGCAATCAGCCCCAGCATTTT. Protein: CSVEVPGNQPQHF.

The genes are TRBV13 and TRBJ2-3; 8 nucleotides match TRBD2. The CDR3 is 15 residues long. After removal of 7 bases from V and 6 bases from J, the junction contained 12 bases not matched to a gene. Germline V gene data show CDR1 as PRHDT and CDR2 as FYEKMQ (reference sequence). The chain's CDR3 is CASTRSGRASDTQYF. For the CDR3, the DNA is TGTGCCAGCACGCGATCCGGGAGGGCCTCCGATACGCAGTATTTT.

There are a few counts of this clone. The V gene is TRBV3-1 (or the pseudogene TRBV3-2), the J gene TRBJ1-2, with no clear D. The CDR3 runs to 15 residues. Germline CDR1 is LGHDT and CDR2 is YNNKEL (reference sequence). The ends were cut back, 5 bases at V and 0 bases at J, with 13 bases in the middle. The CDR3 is CASSYPGEANYGYTF. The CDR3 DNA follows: TGTGCCAGCAGCTACCCCGGGGAAGCTAACTATGGCTACACCTTC.

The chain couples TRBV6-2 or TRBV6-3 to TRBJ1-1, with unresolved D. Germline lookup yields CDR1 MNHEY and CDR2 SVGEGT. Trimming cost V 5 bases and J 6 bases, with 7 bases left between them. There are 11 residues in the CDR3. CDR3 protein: CASSIFSEAFF. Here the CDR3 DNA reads TGTGCCAGCAGTATCTTTTCTGAAGCTTTCTTT.

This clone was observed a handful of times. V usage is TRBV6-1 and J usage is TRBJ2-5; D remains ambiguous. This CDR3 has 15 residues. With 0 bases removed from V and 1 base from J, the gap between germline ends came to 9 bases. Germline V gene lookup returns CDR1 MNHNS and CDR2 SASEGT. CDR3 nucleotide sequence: TGTGCCAGCAGTGAAGCGCCTACACTCCAAGAGACCCAGTACTTC. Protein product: CASSEAPTLQETQYF.

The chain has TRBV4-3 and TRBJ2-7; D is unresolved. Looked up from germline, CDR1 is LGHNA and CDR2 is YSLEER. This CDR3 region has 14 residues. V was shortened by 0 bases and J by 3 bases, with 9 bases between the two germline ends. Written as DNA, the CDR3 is TGCGCCAGCAGCCAAGAAGAAACGGACTACGAGCAGTACTTC. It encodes CASSQEETDYEQYF.

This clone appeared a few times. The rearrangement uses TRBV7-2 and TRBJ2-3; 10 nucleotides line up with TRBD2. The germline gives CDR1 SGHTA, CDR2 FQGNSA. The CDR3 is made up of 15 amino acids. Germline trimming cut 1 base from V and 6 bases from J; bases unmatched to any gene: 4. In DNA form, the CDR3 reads TGTGCCAGCAGCTTAGGACTAGCGGGTCAGGATACGCAGTATTTT. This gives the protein CASSLGLAGQDTQYF.